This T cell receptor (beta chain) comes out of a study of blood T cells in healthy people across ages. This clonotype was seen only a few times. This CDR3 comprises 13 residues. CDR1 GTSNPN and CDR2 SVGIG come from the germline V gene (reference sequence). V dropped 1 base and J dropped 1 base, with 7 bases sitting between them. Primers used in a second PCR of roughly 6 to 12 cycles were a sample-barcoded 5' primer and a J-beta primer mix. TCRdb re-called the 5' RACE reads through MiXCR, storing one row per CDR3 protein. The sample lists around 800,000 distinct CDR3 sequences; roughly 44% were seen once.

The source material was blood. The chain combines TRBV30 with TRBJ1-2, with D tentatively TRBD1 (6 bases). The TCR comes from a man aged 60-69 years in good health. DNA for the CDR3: TGTGCCTGGAGTGAGGACAGTAACTATGGCTACACCTTC. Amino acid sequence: CAWSEDSNYGYTF.